What follows are 2 T cell receptor beta chains derived from one specimen sequenced in a study of tissue T cells after allogeneic stem cell transplantation. This research-autopsy study prospectively enrolled adult allogeneic hematopoietic cell transplant recipients with steroid-refractory graft-versus-host disease. Some clones are missing from TCRdb's copy, which holds only in-frame ones; the method was immunoSEQ multiplex PCR. This table has around 3,600 clones, under 80% appearing once. This specimen was left colon tissue, taken at autopsy. The receptor source for this set is an older male patient with steroid-refractory graft-versus-host disease after an allogeneic stem cell transplant. Some T cells may trace back to the graft donor.

The chain couples TRBV2 to TRBJ2-7; weak D call: TRBD1 (6 bases). The germline V and J ends were trimmed by 7 bases and 2 bases, with 18 bases remaining between them. In germline, CDR1 is SNHLY, CDR2 FYNNEI. The CDR3 is 15 residues long. CDR3: CASNGFEQGTYEQYF. As DNA, the CDR3 is TGTGCCAGCAATGGATTCGAACAGGGAACCTACGAGCAGTACTTC.

The chain is built from TRBV10-3 and TRBJ1-2; 10 bases align to TRBD1. The V and J ends lost 11 bases and 3 bases, in that order; junction bases with no gene match: 15. The CDR3 sequence is 16 residues long. Germline assignment: CDR1 ENHRY and CDR2 SYGVKD. The CDR3 nucleotides are TGTGCCTCCAACCGAGAGGGGACAGGGGAATACTATGGCTACACCTTC. Protein sequence: CASNREGTGEYYGYTF.